The rows below give T cell receptor beta chains drawn from one sample of a study of cytomegalovirus exposure and HLA in healthy donors. TCRdb keeps only in-frame clones here, not all; method: immunoSEQ multiplex PCR. The sample lists roughly 190,000 clones, 60% to 80% occurring once. The source material was PBMCs. The source is a female donor in good health and CMV-seronegative. Both conserved end residues are part of each CDR3. A D gene is named only where the DNA matches it firmly. For some rows the clone size is stated as once, few or many, or as a class when expanded; others skip it.

>NA|TRBV19|TRBJ1-2|NA
TGTGCCAGTAGTTTACCCACAGGGTCCTATGGCTACACCTTC
CASSLPTGSYGYTF
>NA|TRBV5-1|TRBJ2-1|TRBD2
TGCGCCAGCAGCTTCCCTAGCGGGAGTGTCGCCTACAATGAGCAGTTCTTC
CASSFPSGSVAYNEQFF
>few|TRBV30|TRBJ1-5|NA
TGTGCCTGGAGTAGGGGGTATCAGCCCCAGCATTTT
CAWSRGYQPQHF
>NA|TRBV19|TRBJ2-7|TRBD2
TGTGCCAGTAGTATAGTGACTAGCGGGAGGGCCGAGTTCGACCCCTACGAGCAGTACTTC
CASSIVTSGRAEFDPYEQYF
>NA|TRBV15|TRBJ2-1|TRBD2
TGTGCCACCAGCAGAGATCTAGGGACTAGCGGGAGGGACTACAATGAGCAGTTCTTC
CATSRDLGTSGRDYNEQFF
>NA|TRBV7-3|TRBJ2-1|TRBD1
TGTGCCAGCAGCTCAATACAGGGGAATGAGCAGTTCTTC
CASSSIQGNEQFF
>few|TRBV6-4|TRBJ2-3|TRBD2
TGTGCCAGCAGTAAACTAGCGGGGGGGGCAGATACGCAGTATTTT
CASSKLAGGADTQYF
>NA|TRBV7-6|TRBJ2-7|TRBD1
TGTGCCAGCAGCCCACGAGGACAGGGCAGCTCCTACGAGCAGTACTTC
CASSPRGQGSSYEQYF
>NA|TRBV14|TRBJ2-3|NA
TGTGCCAGCAGCCAAGACGTAGCGGATAGCACAGATACGCAGTATTTT
CASSQDVADSTDTQYF
>NA|TRBV19|TRBJ2-3|TRBD1
TGTGCCAGTAGTACACGACAGGGGGAGGCAGATACGCAGTATTTT
CASSTRQGEADTQYF
>NA|TRBV28|TRBJ1-2|NA
TGTGCCAGCACTAACAGGGCCGTAATAAATGGCTACACCTTC
CASTNRAVINGYTF
>NA|TRBV19|TRBJ2-7|TRBD1
TGTGCCAGTACTCCCCCAGGGGGCGGGATCTACGAGCAGTACTTC
CASTPPGGGIYEQYF
>NA|TRBV18|TRBJ2-3|NA
TGTGCCAGCTTCATTGGGGTCGCGGGAACAGATACGCAGTATTTT
CASFIGVAGTDTQYF
>NA|TRBV5-6|TRBJ2-7|NA
TGTGCCAGCAGCCAGCAGGGGGGTTACGAGCAGTACTTC
CASSQQGGYEQYF
>NA|TRBV2|TRBJ2-1|NA
TGTGCCAGCAGTGTCAGGAGGGATGAGCAGTTCTTC
CASSVRRDEQFF
>few|TRBV29-1|TRBJ2-3|TRBD2
TGCAGCGTCGTCGGGACTAGCGGCCTCACAGATACGCAGTATTTT
CSVVGTSGLTDTQYF
>NA|TRBV30|TRBJ2-7|NA
TGTGCCTGGAGTGTACAGACCTGGCCCATTCACTACGAGCAGTACTTC
CAWSVQTWPIHYEQYF
>NA|TRBV7-9|TRBJ2-1|TRBD2
TGTGCCAGCACCAGAGCGGGAGGTCTCACGGGGGGCAATGAGCAGTTCTTC
CASTRAGGLTGGNEQFF
>NA|TRBV11-2|TRBJ2-1|TRBD2
TGTGCCAGCAGCTTTAGCGGGGCCTCCATCGGGCAACAGTTCTTC
CASSFSGASIGQQFF
>NA|TRBV9|TRBJ2-7|TRBD1
TGTGCCAGCAGCGTAGGAGCAGGGACAGGGGTATCCTACGAGCAGTACTTC
CASSVGAGTGVSYEQYF
>NA|TRBV28|TRBJ2-3|TRBD2
TGTGCCAGCAGTTTGACTAGCGGGACAGATACGCAGTATTTT
CASSLTSGTDTQYF
>NA|TRBV7-6|TRBJ2-3|TRBD2
TGTGCCAGCAGGTCCTCCGGGACTAGCGGGGGGCGCACAGATACGCAGTATTTT
CASRSSGTSGGRTDTQYF
>NA|TRBV25-1|TRBJ2-1|NA
TGTGCCAGCAGTGAGCGGGGAACCTACAATGAGCAGTTCTTC
CASSERGTYNEQFF
>NA|TRBV9|TRBJ1-1|NA
TGTGCCAGCAGCCCGATTGCAGGCCTGAACACTGAAGCTTTCTTT
CASSPIAGLNTEAFF
>NA|TRBV5-4|TRBJ2-1|NA
TGTGCCAGCAGCTTTGATCAGGGGAGAAATGAGCAGTTCTTC
CASSFDQGRNEQFF
>few|TRBV6-5|TRBJ2-7|NA
TGTGCCAGCAGTTATACGAAGGAGGGAGACGAGCAGTACTTC
CASSYTKEGDEQYF
>NA|TRBV28|TRBJ2-7|TRBD2
TGTGCCAGCAGTTCTGCATCTAGCGGGAGATACGAGCAGTACTTC
CASSSASSGRYEQYF
>NA|TRBV6-5|TRBJ2-5|NA
TGTGCCAGCAGTCCATCTGACAGGAATAAAGAGACCCAGTACTTC
CASSPSDRNKETQYF
>NA|TRBV5-1|TRBJ2-2|TRBD1
TGCGCCAGCGCCACGGGACAGGTGGACACCGGGGAGCTGTTTTTT
CASATGQVDTGELFF
>NA|TRBV11-2|TRBJ1-2|NA
TGTGCAACCCGGGGCTATGGCTACACCTTC
CATRGYGYTF
>NA|TRBV7-3|TRBJ1-1|NA
TGTGCCAGCAGCTTAGCGACAGGAGAAGCTTTCTTT
CASSLATGEAFF
>NA|TRBV11-1|TRBJ2-1|NA
TGTGCCAGCAGCTTCCCGGGGATGGGTGAGCAGTTCTTC
CASSFPGMGEQFF
>NA|TRBV28|TRBJ1-2|NA
TGTGCCAGCAGTTTTAAGGGGCGGTTTTCTGGCTACACCTTC
CASSFKGRFSGYTF
>few|TRBV5-1|TRBJ2-7|TRBD2
TGCGCCAGCAGCCCCGAAGCGGGGCGGGTAAACTACGAGCAGTACTTC
CASSPEAGRVNYEQYF
>NA|TRBV5-1|TRBJ2-3|TRBD2
TGCGCCAGCAGCCCCGTGAGCGGGGGCACAGATACGCAGTATTTT
CASSPVSGGTDTQYF
>NA|TRBV5-6|TRBJ1-5|TRBD1
TGTGCCAGCAGCAACCACAGGGGGCCGGGCAATCAGCCCCAGCATTTT
CASSNHRGPGNQPQHF
>NA|TRBV5-1|TRBJ2-3|TRBD2
TGCGCCAGCAGCCAAGGACTAGCGGGGACAGATACGCAGTATTTT
CASSQGLAGTDTQYF
>once|TRBV9|TRBJ2-6|NA
TGTGCCAGCAGCGGTACAGGCTCTGGGGCCAACGTCCTGACTTTC
CASSGTGSGANVLTF
>NA|TRBV30|TRBJ1-1|NA
TGTGCCTGGAGTTCACAGGGGAACACTGAAGCTTTCTTT
CAWSSQGNTEAFF
>NA|TRBV28|TRBJ1-4|NA
TGTGCCAGCACTACTAAAGTAGGAAAACTGTTTTTT
CASTTKVGKLFF
>once|TRBV28|TRBJ2-5|TRBD1
TGTGCCAGCAGTCGCCCGGGACAGAAAGAGACCCAGTACTTC
CASSRPGQKETQYF
>NA|TRBV4-3|TRBJ1-2|NA
TGCGCCAGCAGCCAAGATCCCGGGCTAGCGGGCTATGGCTACACCTTC
CASSQDPGLAGYGYTF
>NA|TRBV5-4|TRBJ2-1|NA
TGTGCCAGCAGCCCCGTACGGAGCGGGTCAAACAATGAGCAGTTCTTC
CASSPVRSGSNNEQFF
>NA|TRBV9|TRBJ1-6|NA
TGTGCCAGCAGCGCAGGACTAGGCAATAATTCACCCCTCCACTTT
CASSAGLGNNSPLHF
>NA|TRBV18|TRBJ2-5|TRBD1
TGTGCCAGCTCACCACGGACAGGGGGCGCATCAGAGACCCAGTACTTC
CASSPRTGGASETQYF
>NA|TRBV19|TRBJ1-5|NA
TGTGCCAGTAGTATTCCTGGCAGGGGAACTAGTCAGCCCCAGCATTTT
CASSIPGRGTSQPQHF
>NA|TRBV11-3|TRBJ2-3|TRBD2
TGTGCCAGCAGCTTGGGAGGGAGCACAGATACGCAGTATTTT
CASSLGGSTDTQYF
>few|TRBV7-9|TRBJ1-1|TRBD1
TGTTCCAGCAGCAGGACAGGGATAAACACTGAAGCTTTCTTT
CSSSRTGINTEAFF
>few|TRBV5-4|TRBJ1-4|NA
TGTGCCAGCAGCCTGGACCAGGGCCTTAATGAAAAACTGTTTTTT
CASSLDQGLNEKLFF
>NA|TRBV6-1|TRBJ1-1|NA
TGTGCCAGCACCATCGACAGGAGGAACACTGAAGCTTTCTTT
CASTIDRRNTEAFF
>NA|TRBV7-6|TRBJ1-1|TRBD1
TGTGCCATCACGCCCGGGACAGGGACTGAAGCTTTCTTT
CAITPGTGTEAFF
>NA|TRBV5-1|TRBJ1-5|TRBD1
TGCGCCAGCAGCCCGAGCGTTACAGGGGGCGCCATCCAGCCCCAGCATTTT
CASSPSVTGGAIQPQHF
>once|TRBV27|TRBJ2-1|TRBD1
TGTGCCAGCAACCCCAGGGGGCCCGATGAGCAGTTCTTC
CASNPRGPDEQFF
>NA|TRBV6-6|TRBJ2-3|TRBD2
TGTGCCAGCAGCCTGGGACTAGCGGGGACAGATACGCAGTATTTT
CASSLGLAGTDTQYF
>NA|TRBV6-5|TRBJ1-2|NA
TGTGCCAGCAGTGCGTATGGCTACACCTTC
CASSAYGYTF